Below, 15 T cell receptor beta chains from the same sample are listed, as sequenced in a study of Graves' ophthalmopathy and Graves' hyperthyroidism. Amplified material comprised TCR beta CDR3 regions derived from RNA transcripts. RT-PCR with HTBI primers came first, then second-round multiplex PCR. TCRdb re-called the multiplex PCR reads with MiXCR, one entry per CDR3 protein. The table has 620,000 or so distinct CDR3 sequences, about 20% seen once. Sequenced sample: peripheral blood. The receptors originated from a woman under 30 with stable Graves' hyperthyroidism. Some clones in this sample may be carry-over from other donors' samples.

The sample holds many counts of this clonotype. The J gene is TRBJ1-5, the V gene TRBV6-1; TRBD1 is a possible D gene (5 bases). Looked up from germline, CDR1 is MNHNS and CDR2 is SASEGT. With 5 bases removed from V and 11 bases from J, the gap between germline ends came to 13 bases. The CDR3 extends over 12 amino acids. CDR3 sequence: CASSPTQGAQHF. The CDR3 DNA reads TGTGCCAGCAGTCCAACTCAGGGAGCCCAGCATTTT.

The chain combines TRBV6-2 or TRBV6-3 with TRBJ1-5; D is undetermined. V was trimmed by 6 bases and J by 0 bases, leaving 24 bases between them. Germline assignment: CDR1 MNHEY and CDR2 SVGEGT. This CDR3 spans 19 amino acids. This CDR3 is CASRISRGSTWNSNQPQHF. CDR3 bases: TGTGCCAGCAGGATATCCAGAGGCAGCACCTGGAATAGCAATCAGCCCCAGCATTTT.

This clonotype was observed many times. The chain combines TRBV25-1 with TRBJ1-6; D is undetermined. Between the trimmed V and J ends, which lost 4 bases and 5 bases, there was a span of 12 bases. CDR1 MGHDK and CDR2 SYGVNS come from the germline V gene. This CDR3 comprises 15 residues. The CDR3 here is CASSASRGNNSPLHF. The CDR3 DNA follows: TGTGCCAGCAGTGCCTCCCGGGGTAATAATTCACCCCTCCACTTT.

CDR3 region: CASSPHLSNYGYTF. The CDR3 DNA follows: TGTGCCAGCAGCCCGCACCTTTCCAACTATGGCTACACCTTC. The V and J genes are TRBV4-2 and TRBJ1-2; D is unclear. Trimming removed 4 bases at V and 2 bases at J, with 11 bases between. Germline loops: CDR1 LGHNA, CDR2 YNFKEQ. The CDR3 is 14 residues long.

The gene calls are TRBV4-1 and TRBJ2-2, with 10 positions matching TRBD1. In germline, CDR1 is MGHRA, CDR2 YSYEKL. This CDR3 contains 15 residues. V dropped 5 bases and J dropped 6; count of bases not matched to a gene: 6. This chain's CDR3 is CASSTRTGGAGELFF. CDR3 sequence (DNA): TGCGCCAGCAGCACACGGACAGGGGGAGCCGGGGAGCTGTTTTTT.

This clonotype was recorded at least ten times. The J gene is TRBJ2-5, the V gene TRBV11-2; D unresolved. Germline CDR1 reads SGHAT; CDR2 reads FQNNGV. The CDR3 is made up of 18 amino acids. With 0 bases removed from V and 4 bases from J, the gap between germline ends came to 21 bases. CDR3 bases: TGTGCCAGCAGCTTAGAAGCACGCCGTGCCCACTGGGGAGAGACCCAGTACTTC. It yields the protein CASSLEARRAHWGETQYF.

Ten or more counts support this clonotype. This chain uses TRBV11-2 with TRBJ2-7; 12 bases are shared with TRBD1. This CDR3 contains 17 residues. V lost 1 base and J lost 5; bases outside the gene matches: 9. Germline V gives CDR1 SGHAT, CDR2 FQNNGV. This CDR3 is CASSLGSGTGGFHEQYF. The DNA for the CDR3 is TGTGCCAGCAGCTTAGGGAGTGGGACAGGGGGCTTTCACGAGCAGTACTTC.

The DNA of the CDR3 is TGTGCCAGCAGACCCCCAGGGGCCAGGAATGGCTACACCTTC. It specifies CASRPPGARNGYTF. This sequence joins TRBV6-1 and TRBJ1-2, with D perhaps matching TRBD1 (6 bases). The germline V gene has CDR1 MNHNS and CDR2 SASEGT. The V and J ends lost 6 bases and 6 bases respectively, with 17 bases between them. This CDR3 is built from 14 residues.

The chain carries TRBV24-1 and TRBJ2-5; 11 nucleotides line up with TRBD2. Germline V lookup: CDR1 KGHDR, CDR2 SFDVKD. CDR3 length: 17 residues. V shed 3 bases and J 5 bases; nucleotides not matched to a gene: 10. The CDR3 spells CATSDPGPGLAAETQYF. The DNA of the CDR3 is TGTGCCACCAGTGATCCGGGACCGGGACTAGCGGCGGAGACCCAGTACTTC.

DNA for the CDR3: TGTGCCAGTGCCACCTTTCTCGGGGGACAGGGTCGGGAGACCCAGTACTTC. Residues: CASATFLGGQGRETQYF. V gene TRBV27 combines with J gene TRBJ2-5; 9 bases are a match to TRBD1. The germline V gene encodes CDR1 MNHEY and CDR2 SMNVEV (reference sequence). V gave up 9 bases and J gave up 5 bases; unmatched junction bases: 19. There are 17 residues in the CDR3.

This clonotype has at least ten counts. The V and J genes are TRBV6-5 and TRBJ1-1; D is uncertain. The germline V gene encodes CDR1 MNHEY and CDR2 SVGAGI. This CDR3 is 13 amino acids long. V was shortened by 6 bases and J by 5 bases, with 13 bases between the two germline ends. CDR3 residues: CASSSGGLTEAFF. The DNA of the CDR3 is TGTGCCAGCAGCTCGGGAGGGTTGACTGAAGCTTTCTTT.

The rearrangement uses TRBV6-1 and TRBJ1-1; D remains ambiguous. Trimming took 0 bases from V and 6 from J, leaving 11 bases between them. Germline V gives CDR1 MNHNS, CDR2 SASEGT. This CDR3 contains 14 residues. For the CDR3, the DNA is TGTGCCAGCAGTGAAGCTGAGGGATCCGCTGAAGCTTTCTTT. This sequence encodes CASSEAEGSAEAFF.

This clonotype was found a few times. V is TRBV7-6 and J is TRBJ2-5, with D unresolved. In germline, CDR1 is SGHVS, CDR2 FNYEAQ. Deletions cut 2 bases from V and 1 base from J, with 8 bases between. The length of the CDR3 is 14 residues. This CDR3 is CASSLPGRQETQYF. The CDR3 DNA is TGTGCCAGCAGCTTACCCGGACGCCAAGAGACCCAGTACTTC.

This clonotype was seen repeatedly, ten times or more. The chain links TRBV15 to TRBJ1-5; D is undetermined. V was clipped by 0 bases and J by 4 bases, with 4 bases between them. Germline lookup yields CDR1 LNHNV and CDR2 YYDKDF (reference sequence). This CDR3 comprises 13 residues. CDR3 DNA sequence: TGTGCCACCAGCAGAGATATGAATCAGCCCCAGCATTTT. Its protein is CATSRDMNQPQHF.

Turning to this clonotype: One end of the junction fails to match germline, which may point to a read error. This chain links TRBV5-6 with TRBJ1-5; tentative D call: TRBD1 (6 bases). Germline V gene data show CDR1 as SGHDT and CDR2 as YYEEEE. The CDR3 is 15 residues long. The CDR3 reads CASSLWTASYQPQHF. In nucleotides, the CDR3 is TGTGCCAGCAGCCTATGGACAGCTAGCTATCAGCCTCAGCATTTT.